This T cell receptor beta chain originates from a study of OX40 agonist ivuxolimab in advanced cancers. General study points: At doses 0.1 to 3.0 mg/kg, CD4+ and CD8+ clones expanded.

A word on this clone: Its antigen remains unidentified.

Clones were read by immunoSEQ multiplex PCR, and TCRdb kept only the in-frame ones, dropping some. The sample records about 94,000 clones, roughly 84% being singletons. Germline V gives CDR1 SGHRS, CDR2 YFSETQ. CDR3 length: 13 amino acids. The V end lost 4 bases, the J end lost 5 bases, and 12 bases lay between the germline ends. Sequenced material: CD4+ or CD8+ T cells sorted from blood, taken in a trial of the OX40 agonist ivuxolimab. This chain connects TRBV5-1 to TRBJ2-5, with TRBD2 as a possible D gene (5 bases). This TCR came from an adult with an advanced solid tumor such as melanoma, head and neck, liver or kidney cancer. DNA for the CDR3: TGCGCCAGCAGCGCCGTCCGCGGGGAGACCCAGTACTTC. Its translation is CASSAVRGETQYF.